The sequence of this TCR beta chain was determined in a study of tumour-infiltrating T cells in Burkitt lymphoma. Study context: This cohort included all epidemiological subtypes of Burkitt lymphoma. Study-level points and caveats: Several public clonotypes were shared across many Burkitt lymphoma patients.

This clone has just a few counts. The antigen is unknown. Sequencing was performed with immunoSEQ multiplex PCR; in TCRdb, only in-frame clones are kept and a portion is missing. The data show approximately 3,500 clones, with roughly 19% seen just once and 1.4% held by the top ten. The CDR3 extends over 12 amino acids. Germline CDR1 and CDR2: MDHEN and SYDVKM. V was shortened by 6 bases and J by 6 bases, with 11 bases between the two germline ends. Sequencing input: tumor tissue. This TCR derives from a human donor with Burkitt lymphoma. The rearrangement uses TRBV28 and TRBJ1-1; D remains unclear. CDR3 sequence reads: CASRKRSSEAFF. DNA of the CDR3: TGTGCCAGCAGAAAGAGGAGCTCTGAAGCTTTCTTT.